This T cell receptor beta chain was sequenced during a study of blood T cell dynamics during melanoma immunotherapy. The data were produced by immunoSEQ multiplex PCR, yet TCRdb's version contains in-frame clones alone and is incomplete. This sample has several thousand clones; over 60% occur once, and the top ten carry around 28%. Time point meaning: pre-treatment baseline. The sample in question was blood, obtained from a patient treated with checkpoint blockade. The receptor comes from a human donor with melanoma.

Here the CDR3 reads CASRIAGGGRDTQYF. CDR3 DNA sequence: TGTGCCAGCAGGATAGCGGGAGGGGGCAGGGATACGCAGTATTTT. This chain uses TRBV6-6 with TRBJ2-3, with 11 bases matching TRBD2. Germline V lookup: CDR1 MNHNY, CDR2 SVGAGI (reference sequence). Losses at the gene ends were 6 bases for V and 6 bases for J; bases not matched to a gene: 8. This CDR3 has 15 amino acids.